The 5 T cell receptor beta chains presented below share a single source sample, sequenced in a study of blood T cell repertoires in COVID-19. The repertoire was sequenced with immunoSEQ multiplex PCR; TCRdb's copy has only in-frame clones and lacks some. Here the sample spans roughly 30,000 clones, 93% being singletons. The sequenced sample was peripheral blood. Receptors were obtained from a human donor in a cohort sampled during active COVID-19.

For the CDR3, the DNA is TGCGCCAGTATGGGACAGGGGCTTGACGAGCAGTACTTC. Amino acids: CASMGQGLDEQYF. The V gene is TRBV5-1, the J gene TRBJ2-7; 10 nucleotides align to TRBD1. The CDR3 runs to 13 residues. With 8 bases clipped from V and 5 bases from J, the junction kept 7 bases outside the gene matches. Germline V gene data show CDR1 as SGHRS and CDR2 as YFSETQ.

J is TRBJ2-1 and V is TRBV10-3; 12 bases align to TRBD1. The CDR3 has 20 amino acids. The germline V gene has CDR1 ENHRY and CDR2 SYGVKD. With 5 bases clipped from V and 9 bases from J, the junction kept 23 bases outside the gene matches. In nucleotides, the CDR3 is TGTGCCATCAGTCCATGGGACAGGGGGCCAACTAGCGGGAATTTTGGTGAGCAGTTCTTC. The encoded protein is CAISPWDRGPTSGNFGEQFF.

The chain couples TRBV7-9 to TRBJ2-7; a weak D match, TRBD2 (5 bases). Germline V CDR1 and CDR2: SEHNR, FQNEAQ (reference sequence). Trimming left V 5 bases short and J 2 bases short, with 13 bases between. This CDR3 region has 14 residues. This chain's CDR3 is CASSPPGVPYEQYF. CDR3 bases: TGTGCCAGCAGCCCGCCCGGGGTTCCCTACGAGCAGTACTTC.

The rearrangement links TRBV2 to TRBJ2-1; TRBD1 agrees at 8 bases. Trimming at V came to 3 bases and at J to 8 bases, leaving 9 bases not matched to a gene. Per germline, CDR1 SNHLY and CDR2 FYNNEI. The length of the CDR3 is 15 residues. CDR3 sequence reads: CASSDQTGASDEQFF. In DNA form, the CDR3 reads TGTGCCAGCAGTGATCAGACAGGGGCCTCGGATGAGCAGTTCTTC.

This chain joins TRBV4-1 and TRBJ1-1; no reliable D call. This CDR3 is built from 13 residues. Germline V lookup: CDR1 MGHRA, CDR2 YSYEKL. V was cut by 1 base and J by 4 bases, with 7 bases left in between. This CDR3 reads CASSQVAGTEAFF. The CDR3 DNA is TGCGCCAGCAGCCAAGTAGCGGGCACTGAAGCTTTCTTT.